This TCR beta chain was documented in a study of blood T cell repertoires in COVID-19. Study overall: The United States, Italy and Spain supplied acute and convalescent COVID-19 samples. T cells, B-cell-depleted T cells, or PBMCs supplied cDNA or gDNA.

The CDR3 loop spans 17 amino acids. As originally analysed: Amplifying reference gene primers gave estimates of nucleated cell counts. The method was immunoSEQ multiplex PCR; TCRdb's version includes in-frame clones alone and lacks a portion of them. That table is the source of V, J and clone size, and D and trimming were worked out from the DNA. This sample has some 250,000 clones, with around 88% found just once. Sequences were obtained from peripheral blood. The chain joins TRBV21-1 to TRBJ1-1; the table assigns TRBD1, which was not confirmed against the DNA. TRBV21-1 constitutes a pseudogene. The TCR sequence derives from a man at least 80 years old with acute or convalescent COVID-19. The CDR3 reads CASSNPQAGARNTEAFF. CDR3 DNA: TGTGCCAGCAGCAACCCCCAGGCAGGGGCGAGGAACACTGAAGCTTTCTTT.